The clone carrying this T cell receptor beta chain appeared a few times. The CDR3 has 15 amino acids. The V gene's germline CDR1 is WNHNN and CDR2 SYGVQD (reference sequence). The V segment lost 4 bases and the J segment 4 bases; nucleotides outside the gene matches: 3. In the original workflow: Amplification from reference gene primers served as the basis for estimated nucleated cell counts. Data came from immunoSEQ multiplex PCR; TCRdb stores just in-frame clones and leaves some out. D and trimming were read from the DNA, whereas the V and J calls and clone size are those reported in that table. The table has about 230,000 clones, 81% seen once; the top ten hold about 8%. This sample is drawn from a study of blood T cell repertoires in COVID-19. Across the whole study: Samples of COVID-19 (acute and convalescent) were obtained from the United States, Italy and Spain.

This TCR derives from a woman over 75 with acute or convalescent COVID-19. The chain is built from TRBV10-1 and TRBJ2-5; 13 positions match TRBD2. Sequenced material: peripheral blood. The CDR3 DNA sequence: TGCGCCAGCAGTGGGGGACTAGCGGGACCAGAGACCCAGTACTTC. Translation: CASSGGLAGPETQYF.